This T cell receptor beta chain was retrieved from a study of blood T cell repertoires in COVID-19 (dated by TCRdb to 2018 to 2020). Regarding the study in general: The collaborator samples originated in the United States, Italy and Spain and spanned the acute and convalescent phases of COVID-19. The repertoires were released in a freely available public database meant as a resource for research on the immune response to SARS-CoV-2. HLA class I and class II types, where available, came from metadata supplied by the sample provider rather than from assay-based typing. Nearly every sample came with metadata listing a de-identified subject ID, COVID-19 status, age in years and sex. Samples were obtained from the ongoing ImmuneRACE study (first 160 participants) and from about 1,300 subjects provided by 6 global collaborators. The dataset comprised deeply sampled blood TCRbeta repertoires from subjects exposed to, actively infected with, or recovered from COVID-19. The material from the prospective study consisted of cDNA or gDNA derived from T cells, B-cell-depleted T cells, or PBMCs.

TCRbeta CDR3 regions were amplified from genomic DNA using the immunoSEQ Assay, a bias-controlled multiplex PCR. On the authors' methods: Nucleated cell counts per sample were estimated from amplification of reference gene primers within the assay. Sequence reads were collapsed and filtered to measure the absolute abundance of every unique TCRbeta CDR3 rearrangement. Productive Simpson clonality was computed per sample as the square root of Simpson's diversity index over productive rearrangements. What TCRdb holds here is the immuneACCESS table cut down to in-frame rearrangements. Part of the clones is not present; checked against another copy, under half of the missing clones reflect an unresolved V gene, and the others are unexplained. V, J and clone size reflect that table, while D and trimming were determined from the DNA. The sample profile shows some 500,000 clones; 88% of them were found once. The top ten clones comprise 1.5% to 2% of the sample.

Cut back by 5 bases and 9 bases, the V and J ends lie 11 bases apart. The CDR3 covers 12 residues, taking in both the cysteine and the phenylalanine. CDR3 DNA is the only sequence kept; it has 36 bases, read in frame from the first base. Participants in the prospective study were aged roughly 18 to 100 years, lived in under 30 United States geographic areas, and enrolled through a virtual design. To assign participants to cohorts, the prospective study relied on clinical history that participants themselves reported in a screening survey and a study questionnaire. Recovered participants in ImmuneRACE Cohort 3 were defined as having two consecutive negative NP/OP PCR tests, clearance from a healthcare professional, or resolution of symptoms. In the prospective study, mobile phlebotomists collected whole blood, serum and a nasopharyngeal or oropharyngeal swab from each participant. Prospective study participants could optionally give additional blood draws and questionnaires over an approximately two-month period. Before DNA extraction, prospective study blood samples were shipped either frozen or at room temperature.

With regard to this clone: Its antigen remains undetermined. No much larger clonotype is one base removed from it; base qualities were not supplied.

The full study reports these points: The amount of clinical and demographic metadata varied by source and participant and was provided uncurated.

The sample taken for sequencing was PBMCs or T cells enriched from blood (not recorded which). The rearrangement joined TRBV12-3 or TRBV12-4 to TRBJ2-1, and possibly TRBD1, on 6 matching bases. The receptor comes from a woman aged 35 to 49 who had recovered from COVID-19. The CDR3: CASSPRRGEQFF. The nucleotide sequence reads as follows: TGTGCCAGCAGTCCCCGCAGGGGTGAGCAGTTCTTC.